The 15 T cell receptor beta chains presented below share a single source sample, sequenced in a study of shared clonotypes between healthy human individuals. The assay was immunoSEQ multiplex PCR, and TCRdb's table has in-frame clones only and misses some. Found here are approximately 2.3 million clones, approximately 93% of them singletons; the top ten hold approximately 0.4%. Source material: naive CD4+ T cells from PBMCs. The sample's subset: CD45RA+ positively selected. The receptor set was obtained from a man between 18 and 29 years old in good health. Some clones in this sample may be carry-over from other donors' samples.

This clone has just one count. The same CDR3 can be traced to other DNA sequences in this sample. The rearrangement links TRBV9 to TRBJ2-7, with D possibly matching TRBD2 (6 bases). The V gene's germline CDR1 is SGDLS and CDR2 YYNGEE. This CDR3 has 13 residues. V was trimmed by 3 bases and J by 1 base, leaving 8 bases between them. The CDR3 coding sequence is TGTGCCAGCAGCGCCGGAGGGTCCTACGAGCAGTACTTC. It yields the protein CASSAGGSYEQYF.

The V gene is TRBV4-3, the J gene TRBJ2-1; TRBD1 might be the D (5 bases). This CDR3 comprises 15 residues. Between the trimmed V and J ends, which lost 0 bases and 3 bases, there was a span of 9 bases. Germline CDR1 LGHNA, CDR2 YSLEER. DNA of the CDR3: TGCGCCAGCAGCCAAGATCCAGGGAACTACAATGAGCAGTTCTTC. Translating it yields CASSQDPGNYNEQFF.

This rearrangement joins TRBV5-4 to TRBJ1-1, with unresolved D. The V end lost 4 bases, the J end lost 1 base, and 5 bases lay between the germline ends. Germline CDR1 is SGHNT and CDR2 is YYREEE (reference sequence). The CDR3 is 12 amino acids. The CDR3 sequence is CASSVGNTEAFF. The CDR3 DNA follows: TGTGCCAGCAGCGTAGGGAACACTGAAGCTTTCTTT.

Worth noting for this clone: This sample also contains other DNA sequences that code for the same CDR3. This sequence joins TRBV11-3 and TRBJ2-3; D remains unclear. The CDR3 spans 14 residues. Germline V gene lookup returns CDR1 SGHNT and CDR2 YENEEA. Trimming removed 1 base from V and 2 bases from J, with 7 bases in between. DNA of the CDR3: TGTGCCAGCAGCTTAGGAAGGTCCACAGATACGCAGTATTTT. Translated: CASSLGRSTDTQYF.

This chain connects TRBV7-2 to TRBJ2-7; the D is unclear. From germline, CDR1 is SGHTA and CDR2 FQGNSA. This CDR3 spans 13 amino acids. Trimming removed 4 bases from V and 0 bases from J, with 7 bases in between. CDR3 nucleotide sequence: TGTGCCAGCAGCTCGAAGAGCTCCTACGAGCAGTACTTC. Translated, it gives CASSSKSSYEQYF.

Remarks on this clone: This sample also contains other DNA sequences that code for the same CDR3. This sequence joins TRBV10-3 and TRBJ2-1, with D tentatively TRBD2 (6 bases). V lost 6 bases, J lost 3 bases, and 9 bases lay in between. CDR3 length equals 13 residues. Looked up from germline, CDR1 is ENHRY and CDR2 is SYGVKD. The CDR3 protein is CAISVAVYNEQFF. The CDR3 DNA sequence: TGTGCCATCAGCGTAGCGGTCTACAATGAGCAGTTCTTC.

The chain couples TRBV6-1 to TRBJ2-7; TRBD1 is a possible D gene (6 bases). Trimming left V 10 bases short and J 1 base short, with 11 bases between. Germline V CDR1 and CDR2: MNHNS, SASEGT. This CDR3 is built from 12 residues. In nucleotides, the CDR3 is TGTGCCATCCGAGGGGGATCCTACGAGCAGTACTTC. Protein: CAIRGGSYEQYF.

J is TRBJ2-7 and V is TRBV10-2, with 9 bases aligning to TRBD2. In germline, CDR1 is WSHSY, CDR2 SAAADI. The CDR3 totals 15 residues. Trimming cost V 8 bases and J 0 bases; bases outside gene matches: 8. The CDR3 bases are TGCGCCAGCTCTAGCGGGGTCCGAAGCTCCTACGAGCAGTACTTC. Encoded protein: CASSSGVRSSYEQYF.

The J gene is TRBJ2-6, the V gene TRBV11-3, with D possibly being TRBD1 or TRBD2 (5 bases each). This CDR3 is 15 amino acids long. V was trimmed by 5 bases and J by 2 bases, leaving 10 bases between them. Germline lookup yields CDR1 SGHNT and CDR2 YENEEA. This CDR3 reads CASSIRGAGANVLTF. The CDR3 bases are TGTGCCAGCAGCATAAGAGGGGCTGGGGCCAACGTCCTGACTTTC.

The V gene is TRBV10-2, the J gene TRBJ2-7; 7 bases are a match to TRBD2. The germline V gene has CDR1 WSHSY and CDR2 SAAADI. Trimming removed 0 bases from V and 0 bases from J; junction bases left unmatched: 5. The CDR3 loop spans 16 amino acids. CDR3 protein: CASSESRLAASYEQYF. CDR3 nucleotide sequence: TGCGCCAGCAGTGAGTCTCGGCTAGCGGCCTCCTACGAGCAGTACTTC.

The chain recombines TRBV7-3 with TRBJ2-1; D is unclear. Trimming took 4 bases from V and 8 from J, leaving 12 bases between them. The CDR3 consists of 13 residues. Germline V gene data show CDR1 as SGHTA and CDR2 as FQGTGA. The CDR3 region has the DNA TGTGCCAGCAGCTCGCAACGGAACTATGAGCAGTTCTTC. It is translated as CASSSQRNYEQFF. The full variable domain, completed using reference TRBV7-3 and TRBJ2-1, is GAGVSQTPSNKVTEKGKYVELRCDPISGHTALYWYRQSLGQGPEFLIYFQGTGAADDSGLPNDRFFAVRPEGSVSTLKIQRTERGDSAVYLCASSSQRNYEQFFGPGTRLTVL.

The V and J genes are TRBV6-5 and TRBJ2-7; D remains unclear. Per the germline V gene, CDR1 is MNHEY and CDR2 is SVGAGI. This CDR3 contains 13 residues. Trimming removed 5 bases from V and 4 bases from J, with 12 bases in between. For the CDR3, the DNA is TGTGCCAGCAGTAGGTATAAACTGTACGAGCAGTACTTC. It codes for CASSRYKLYEQYF.

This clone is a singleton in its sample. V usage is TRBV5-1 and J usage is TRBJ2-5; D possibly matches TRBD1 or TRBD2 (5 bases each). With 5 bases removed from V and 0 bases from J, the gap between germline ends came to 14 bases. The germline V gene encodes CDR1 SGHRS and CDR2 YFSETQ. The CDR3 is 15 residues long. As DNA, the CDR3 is TGCGCCAGCAGTGAAGGCGTGGGACACCAAGAGACCCAGTACTTC. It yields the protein CASSEGVGHQETQYF.

CDR3 nucleotide sequence: TGTGCCAGCAGTGATCTCGTCAGCTCTGGAAACACCATATATTTT. Amino acid sequence: CASSDLVSSGNTIYF. J is TRBJ1-3 and V is TRBV25-1; D is ambiguous. The CDR3 totals 15 residues. The germline V gene has CDR1 MGHDK and CDR2 SYGVNS. V dropped 3 bases and J dropped 0 bases, with 9 bases sitting between them.

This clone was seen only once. As DNA, the CDR3 is TGTGCCAGCACGGTTACCCGTCAAAGGGGAAACACCATATATTTT. This gives the protein CASTVTRQRGNTIYF. The chain has TRBV6-1 and TRBJ1-3, with no clear D. The germline V and J ends were trimmed by 7 bases and 4 bases, with 17 bases remaining between them. Germline V gene data show CDR1 as MNHNS and CDR2 as SASEGT. The CDR3 is 15 residues long.